The 21 T cell receptor beta chains below were found in one sample sequenced in a study of blood T cell repertoires in COVID-19. The assay was immunoSEQ multiplex PCR, and TCRdb's table has in-frame clones only and misses some. Of a few hundred thousand clones in the sample, 70% to 90% were seen once. Sequencing input: peripheral blood. Every receptor here comes from a woman in her 70s with acute or convalescent COVID-19.

Notes on this clone: This same CDR3 is encoded by further DNA sequences in the sample. This chain uses TRBV4-1 with TRBJ2-1; D is undetermined. Looked up from germline, CDR1 is MGHRA and CDR2 is YSYEKL. CDR3 length: 15 residues. Trimming left V 1 base short and J 0 bases short, with 7 bases between. Written as DNA, the CDR3 is TGCGCCAGCAGCCAAGCTCCGAGCTCCTACAATGAGCAGTTCTTC. Translation gives CASSQAPSSYNEQFF.

The genes are TRBV24-1 and TRBJ2-1; 8 bases align to TRBD2. The CDR3 contains 15 residues. The trim removed 4 bases at V and 2 bases at J, leaving 3 bases unmatched. Germline V gene sequence: CDR1 KGHDR, CDR2 SFDVKD. CDR3 in DNA: TGTGCCACCAGTGAAGCCGGGGGGGCCTACAATGAGCAGTTCTTC. Its protein product is CATSEAGGAYNEQFF.

The chain recombines TRBV2 with TRBJ2-3, with D possibly being TRBD1 (6 bases). With 4 bases removed from V and 5 bases from J, the gap between germline ends came to 16 bases. The germline CDR1 and CDR2 sequences are SNHLY and FYNNEI. The CDR3 consists of 15 residues. The CDR3 DNA reads as TGTGCCAGCAGTGTGGGGACACTTCATCAAGATACGCAGTATTTT. Amino acids: CASSVGTLHQDTQYF. The full variable domain, its missing parts supplied by reference TRBV2 and TRBJ2-3, is EPEVTQTPSHQVTQMGQEVILRCVPISNHLYFYWYRQILGQKVEFLVSFYNNEISEKSEIFDDQFSVERPDGSNFTLKIRSTKLEDSAMYFCASSVGTLHQDTQYFGPGTRLTVL.

V gene TRBV5-5 combines with J gene TRBJ2-1; possibly TRBD2 for D (6 bases). The ends were cut back, 4 bases at V and 4 bases at J, with 15 bases in the middle. CDR1 and CDR2 from the germline V gene are SGHKS and YYEKEE (reference sequence). The CDR3 contains 15 residues. CDR3 in DNA: TGTGCCAGCAGCACGCGGGACGGGGCATACAATGAGCAGTTCTTC. This translates into CASSTRDGAYNEQFF.

The chain combines TRBV7-8 with TRBJ2-1; TRBD2 agrees at 14 bases. Trimming cost V 5 bases and J 6 bases; bases outside gene matches: 3. CDR3 length: 15 residues. Germline V gene lookup returns CDR1 SGHVS and CDR2 FQNEAQ. The CDR3 DNA sequence: TGTGCCAGCAGCCCGGGGACTAGCGGGGGCAATGAGCAGTTCTTC. Translation gives CASSPGTSGGNEQFF.

In this sample, this clone turned up a few times. The V call is TRBV19, the J call TRBJ2-1, with 7 bases aligning to TRBD1. V shed 7 bases, J shed 1 base, and the junction held 13 bases outside the gene matches. CDR3 length: 17 residues. The germline V gene encodes CDR1 LNHDA and CDR2 SQIVND (reference sequence). The CDR3 DNA sequence: TGTGCCAGTAACCCAGGGGGTGCCAAGGGTTCCTACAATGAGCAGTTCTTC. It is translated as CASNPGGAKGSYNEQFF.

The chain couples TRBV7-2 to TRBJ2-5; 8 nucleotides agree with TRBD2. Germline V gene lookup returns CDR1 SGHTA and CDR2 FQGNSA. After removal of 3 bases from V and 5 bases from J, the junction contained 5 bases not matched to a gene. This CDR3 region has 14 residues. The CDR3 is CASSFTGGRETQYF. CDR3 in DNA: TGTGCCAGCAGCTTCACGGGGGGGAGGGAGACCCAGTACTTC. The full variable domain, with the rest looked up from reference TRBV7-2 and TRBJ2-5, is GAGVSQSPSNKVTEKGKDVELRCDPISGHTALYWYRQSLGQGLEFLIYFQGNSAPDKSGLPSDRFSAERTGGSVSTLTIQRTQQEDSAVYLCASSFTGGRETQYFGPGTRLLVL.

The V call is TRBV5-1, the J call TRBJ1-1, with D possibly matching TRBD1 (5 bases). V dropped 4 bases and J dropped 1 base, with 20 bases sitting between them. The CDR3 contains 17 residues. Germline CDR1 and CDR2: SGHRS and YFSETQ. CDR3 loop: CASSRGAATTGNTEAFF. Here the CDR3 DNA reads TGCGCCAGCAGCCGCGGGGCCGCCACTACAGGGAACACTGAAGCTTTCTTT.

CDR3 in amino acids: CASSEQGPNTEAFF. The CDR3 DNA reads as TGTGCCAGCAGCGAACAGGGCCCTAACACTGAAGCTTTCTTT. J is TRBJ1-1 and V is TRBV2; the D gene is possibly TRBD1 (6 bases). The V gene's germline CDR1 is SNHLY and CDR2 FYNNEI. The CDR3 is 14 residues long. The ends were cut back, 6 bases at V and 2 bases at J, with 13 bases in the middle.

The V gene is TRBV15, the J gene TRBJ2-5; the match to TRBD2 covers 7 bases. CDR1 and CDR2 from the germline V gene are LNHNV and YYDKDF (reference sequence). V lost 3 bases and J lost 4; bases outside the gene matches: 8. CDR3 size: 15 residues. The CDR3: CATSSSRGVVETQYF. CDR3 coding DNA: TGTGCCACCAGCAGCTCCCGGGGGGTGGTAGAGACCCAGTACTTC.

V and J are TRBV14 and TRBJ2-2, with TRBD1 matching 8 bases. Germline lookup yields CDR1 SGHDN and CDR2 FVKESK. The CDR3 runs 17 residues. With V trimmed by 4 bases and J by 0 bases, 7 bases remained unmatched. CDR3 amino acids: CASSRNRQGPNTGELFF. The CDR3 DNA reads as TGTGCCAGCAGCCGAAATCGACAGGGGCCGAACACCGGGGAGCTGTTTTTT.

This clone was seen a few times. The chain has TRBV6-2 or TRBV6-3 and TRBJ1-2; D is undetermined. Germline V gene sequence: CDR1 MNHEY, CDR2 SVGEGT. Trimming left V 4 bases short and J 2 bases short, with 5 bases between. This CDR3 spans 12 amino acids. The CDR3 bases are TGTGCCAGCAGTTTAGCGAACTATGGCTACACCTTC. Translated, it gives CASSLANYGYTF.

V is TRBV5-4 and J is TRBJ1-4, with D uncertain. The germline CDR1 and CDR2 sequences are SGHNT and YYREEE (reference sequence). V lost 4 bases, J lost 4 bases, and 14 bases lay in between. The CDR3 covers 15 residues. The chain's CDR3 is CASSPPRPINEKLFF. DNA for the CDR3: TGTGCCAGCAGCCCGCCGAGGCCTATTAATGAAAAACTGTTTTTT.

A remark on this clone: Other DNA sequences in this sample translate to the same CDR3. This CDR3 is CASSPDRANYGYTF. The CDR3 DNA reads as TGTGCCAGCTCACCGGACAGGGCCAACTATGGCTACACCTTC. V usage is TRBV18 and J usage is TRBJ1-2, with 8 bases fitting TRBD1. The germline gives CDR1 KGHSH, CDR2 LQKENI. This CDR3 has 14 amino acids. V shed 3 bases and J 2 bases; nucleotides not matched to a gene: 2.

The V gene is TRBV6-6, the J gene TRBJ1-2, with TRBD1 as a possible D gene (6 bases). The CDR3 extends over 14 amino acids. Germline V gene sequence: CDR1 MNHNY, CDR2 SVGAGI (reference sequence). V was pared by 5 bases and J by 4 bases, with 14 bases between. The CDR3 DNA sequence: TGTGCCAGCAGTCCGCCTCGGGACACCTATGGCTACACCTTC. Translation gives CASSPPRDTYGYTF.

J is TRBJ2-7 and V is TRBV11-2; possibly TRBD1 for D (8 bases). The CDR3 has 15 residues. V was pared by 5 bases and J by 3 bases, with 17 bases between. CDR1 and CDR2 (germline): SGHAT, FQNNGV. CDR3 nucleotides: TGTGCCAGCAGCCACAGGGGGGACTACGTCTACGAGCAGTACTTC. This codes for CASSHRGDYVYEQYF.

This clone was found once. The J gene is TRBJ1-2, the V gene TRBV9; D remains unclear. This CDR3 region has 13 residues. Trimming left V 0 bases short and J 9 bases short, with 12 bases between. Germline V CDR1 and CDR2: SGDLS, YYNGEE. CDR3 loop: CASSVGERVSYTF. The CDR3 nucleotides read TGTGCCAGCAGCGTAGGTGAGAGGGTGAGCTACACCTTC.

The chain uses TRBV5-6 and TRBJ2-1; D may be TRBD1 (6 bases). The germline CDR1 and CDR2 sequences are SGHDT and YYEEEE. This CDR3 is 15 amino acids long. The V gene lost 4 bases and the J gene lost 6 bases, with 17 bases spanning the gap. The CDR3 DNA is TGTGCCAGCAGCCTAGGGACCGGCAGGGGCAATGAGCAGTTCTTC. Its protein product is CASSLGTGRGNEQFF.

The chain joins TRBV2 to TRBJ2-2; 10 bases agree with TRBD2. J was trimmed by 5 bases and V by 8 bases; bases with no gene match: 8. This CDR3 has 15 amino acids. Germline-derived CDR1 and CDR2 are SNHLY and FYNNEI. The CDR3 sequence: CASGLAGGPTGELFF. The CDR3, as DNA: TGTGCCAGCGGATTAGCGGGGGGCCCTACCGGGGAGCTGTTTTTT. Using reference TRBV2 and TRBJ2-2 for the parts outside the CDR3, the full variable domain is EPEVTQTPSHQVTQMGQEVILRCVPISNHLYFYWYRQILGQKVEFLVSFYNNEISEKSEIFDDQFSVERPDGSNFTLKIRSTKLEDSAMYFCASGLAGGPTGELFFGEGSRLTVL.

This chain joins TRBV19 and TRBJ1-5; 7 positions match TRBD1. Germline CDR1 reads LNHDA; CDR2 reads SQIVND (reference sequence). V shed 4 bases, J shed 11 bases, and the junction held 8 bases outside the gene matches. This CDR3 is built from 13 residues. The CDR3 region has the DNA TGTGCCAGTAGTACCGGGACAGTGGGGGCCCAGCATTTT. It translates to CASSTGTVGAQHF.

The chain employs TRBV2 and TRBJ2-5; TRBD2 agrees at 12 bases. Germline V CDR1 and CDR2: SNHLY, FYNNEI. V gave up 6 bases and J gave up 5 bases; unmatched junction bases: 4. The CDR3 is made up of 14 amino acids. In DNA form, the CDR3 reads TGTGCCAGCAGAGTAGGGACTAGCGGGGAGACCCAGTACTTC. Its protein product is CASRVGTSGETQYF.